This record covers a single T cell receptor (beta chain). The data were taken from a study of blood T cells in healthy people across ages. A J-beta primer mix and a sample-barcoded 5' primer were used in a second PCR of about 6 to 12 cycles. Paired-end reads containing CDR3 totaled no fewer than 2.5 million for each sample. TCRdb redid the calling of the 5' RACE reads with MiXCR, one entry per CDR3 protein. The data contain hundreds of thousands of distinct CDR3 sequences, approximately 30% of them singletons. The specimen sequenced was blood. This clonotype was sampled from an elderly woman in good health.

This CDR3 reads CAISESGAVTYEQYF. CDR3 nucleotide sequence: TGTGCCATCAGTGAGTCAGGGGCAGTCACCTACGAGCAGTACTTC. The genes are TRBV10-3 and TRBJ2-7; the D gene is possibly TRBD1 (5 bases). CDR1 is ENHRY, CDR2 SYGVKD, per germline. The CDR3 spans 15 residues. Trimming took 0 bases from V and 2 from J, leaving 11 bases between them.